The 23 T cell receptor beta chains in this list originate from one sample, sequenced in a study of metastatic and nonmetastatic thyroid tumors. TCRdb re-analyzed the PCR reads through MiXCR. The table shows fewer than 9,000 clones, with roughly 35% occurring only once. Each patient came to thyroid surgery without any prior treatment (of any kind). The specimen sequenced was tumor tissue. The receptors come from a female donor with papillary thyroid cancer or a benign thyroid nodule (not recorded which). Some clones in this sample may be carry-over from other donors' samples.

By share, this clone counts as medium-sized. The chain carries TRBV2 and TRBJ2-3, with a tentative D call TRBD2 (5 bases). The CDR3 runs to 14 residues. The germline V and J ends were trimmed by 0 bases and 8 bases, with 12 bases remaining between them. Germline V CDR1 and CDR2: SNHLY, FYNNEI. The CDR3 DNA follows: TGTGCCAGCAGTGAAGCGAGAGGGAAGGGTACGCAGTATTTT. Its translation: CASSEARGKGTQYF.

This clone was counted a few times. V and J are TRBV5-1 and TRBJ1-1; D not certain. The V gene's germline CDR1 is SGHRS and CDR2 YFSETQ. Trimming pared 3 bases from V and 1 base from J, leaving 10 bases between. The CDR3 runs 14 residues. CDR3: CASSYLDGNTEAFF. The CDR3 DNA reads TGCGCCAGCAGCTACCTGGACGGGAACACTGAAGCTTTCTTT.

The V and J genes are TRBV2 and TRBJ2-7, with a weak D call TRBD2 (6 bases). Trimming stripped 6 bases from V and 4 bases from J, with 10 bases between. This CDR3 has 12 residues. CDR1 is SNHLY and CDR2 is FYNNEI in the germline V gene. CDR3 protein: CASRGGTYEQYF. The CDR3 DNA follows: TGTGCCAGCAGGGGCGGGACTTACGAGCAGTACTTC. The variable domain in full, completed from reference TRBV2 and TRBJ2-7, reads EPEVTQTPSHQVTQMGQEVILRCVPISNHLYFYWYRQILGQKVEFLVSFYNNEISEKSEIFDDQFSVERPDGSNFTLKIRSTKLEDSAMYFCASRGGTYEQYFGPGTRLTVT.

The CDR3 loop reads CSAKTSGGRFSYEQYF. CDR3 nucleotide sequence: TGCAGTGCTAAGACTAGCGGGGGCCGTTTCTCCTACGAGCAGTACTTC. J is TRBJ2-7 and V is TRBV20-1; TRBD2 agrees at 12 bases. The trim removed 4 bases at V and 0 bases at J, leaving 7 bases unmatched. In germline, CDR1 is DFQATT, CDR2 SNEGSKA (reference sequence). There are 16 residues in the CDR3.

This clone was detected a few times. The chain carries TRBV6-4 and TRBJ1-2; 7 bases map to TRBD1. Germline V gene sequence: CDR1 MRHNA, CDR2 SNTAGT. This CDR3 spans 13 amino acids. The V gene end was trimmed by 5 bases and the J gene end by 8 bases; junction bases not matched to a gene: 8. CDR3 in DNA: TGTGCCAGCAGTCCGGACAGGTACCGAGGCTACACCTTC. Its translation: CASSPDRYRGYTF.

Remarks on this clone: The germline gene is not matched at one end of the junction; a read error may be the cause. The chain links TRBV6-1 to TRBJ2-7, with 10 bases identical to TRBD2. In germline, CDR1 is MNHNS, CDR2 SASEGT. The CDR3 sequence is 17 residues long. CDR3 nucleotides: TGTGCCAGCAGTGAAGGCGAGTGGAGCGGGAGGGCACGTGGGCAGCACTTC. Translating it yields CASSEGEWSGRARGQHF.

The chain links TRBV28 to TRBJ1-4, with D unresolved. This CDR3 is built from 11 residues. Germline V CDR1 and CDR2: MDHEN, SYDVKM. V was clipped by 7 bases and J by 6 bases, with 6 bases between them. CDR3 nucleotides: TGTGCCAGCACCCTGGATGAAAAACTGTTTTTT. Its translation: CASTLDEKLFF.

Remarks on this clone: Other DNA variants within this sample encode the same CDR3. The rearrangement links TRBV7-9 to TRBJ1-2; D may be TRBD1 (6 bases). The CDR3 spans 14 residues. Germline V CDR1 and CDR2: SEHNR, FQNEAQ (reference sequence). Trimming took 4 bases from V and 4 from J, leaving 13 bases between them. In nucleotides, the CDR3 is TGTGCCAGCAGCTACAACCCGGACAGCTATGGCTACACCTTC. Translating it yields CASSYNPDSYGYTF.

The genes are TRBV20-1 and TRBJ1-1; D is unresolved. V dropped 2 bases and J dropped 0 bases, with 7 bases sitting between them. Germline CDR1 and CDR2: DFQATT and SNEGSKA (reference sequence). CDR3 length equals 13 residues. The CDR3 here is CSARQVMNTEAFF. Written as DNA, the CDR3 is TGCAGTGCTAGACAGGTGATGAACACTGAAGCTTTCTTT.

This clone appeared a single time. This rearrangement joins TRBV20-1 to TRBJ2-7; the D gene is possibly TRBD2 (7 bases). The CDR3 spans 14 residues. The V and J ends lost 6 bases and 2 bases respectively, with 17 bases between them. Germline assignment: CDR1 DFQATT and CDR2 SNEGSKA (reference sequence). The CDR3 DNA sequence: TGCAGTGCACCAAGTCCGGGGGGCGCCTACGAGCAGTACTTC. It codes for CSAPSPGGAYEQYF.

This clone was recorded a few times. The chain is built from TRBV27 and TRBJ2-7, with 9 bases identical to TRBD2. Trimming took 4 bases from V and 6 from J; bases not matched to a gene: 10. The CDR3 is made up of 15 amino acids. Germline lookup yields CDR1 MNHEY and CDR2 SMNVEV (reference sequence). CDR3 loop: CASSSVREGRGEQYF. The CDR3, as DNA: TGTGCCAGCAGTTCGGTGCGGGAGGGCCGGGGCGAGCAGTACTTC.

This clone turned up a few times. V is TRBV6-1 and J is TRBJ1-1; D is uncertain. Germline V gene data show CDR1 as MNHNS and CDR2 as SASEGT. V lost 2 bases and J lost 0, with 7 bases in between. CDR3 length: 14 residues. The CDR3 is CASSEFGVNTEAFF. CDR3 DNA: TGTGCCAGCAGTGAATTTGGGGTGAACACTGAAGCTTTCTTT.

The chain has TRBV5-5 and TRBJ1-2; the match to TRBD1 covers 9 bases. Germline lookup yields CDR1 SGHKS and CDR2 YYEKEE (reference sequence). CDR3 length equals 15 residues. V dropped 4 bases and J dropped 3; count of bases not matched to a gene: 7. The CDR3 here is CASSRRTGEDYGYTF. The CDR3 DNA follows: TGTGCCAGCAGCCGAAGGACAGGGGAGGACTATGGCTACACCTTC.

This clone is large within its sample. The chain combines TRBV6-1 with TRBJ2-7; TRBD1 matches 9 bases. V trimming: 7 bases; J trimming: 6 bases; junction bases outside the gene matches: 13. The CDR3 covers 15 residues. Germline CDR1 and CDR2: MNHNS and SASEGT. CDR3 in amino acids: CASITPGQGGGEQYF. In DNA, the CDR3 is TGTGCCAGCATCACCCCGGGACAGGGAGGAGGCGAGCAGTACTTC.

This chain joins TRBV13 and TRBJ1-2, with 9 nucleotides matching TRBD1. The CDR3 length is 15 residues. Germline V gives CDR1 PRHDT, CDR2 FYEKMQ (reference sequence). V lost 0 bases and J lost 5; bases outside the gene matches: 4. In DNA form, the CDR3 reads TGTGCCAGCAGCTTAGGACAGGGGGCGCGGTATGGCTACACCTTC. Translating it yields CASSLGQGARYGYTF.

This clone was counted a few times. The chain joins TRBV28 to TRBJ1-2; tentatively, D is TRBD1 (5 bases). CDR3 length: 16 amino acids. Trimming removed 3 bases from V and 5 bases from J, with 19 bases in between. Germline V gene lookup returns CDR1 MDHEN and CDR2 SYDVKM. As DNA, the CDR3 is TGTGCCAGCAGTTTTCCGGGCCGGGCGAGGGGATATGGCTACACCTTC. Translated: CASSFPGRARGYGYTF.

The chain employs TRBV15 and TRBJ1-1; tentative D call: TRBD1 (5 bases). The CDR3 loop spans 14 amino acids. In germline, CDR1 is LNHNV, CDR2 YYDKDF (reference sequence). The V and J ends lost 0 bases and 4 bases respectively, with 9 bases between them. The CDR3: CATSRDKQATEAFF. Written as DNA, the CDR3 is TGTGCCACCAGCAGAGATAAACAGGCCACTGAAGCTTTCTTT.

This clone occurred many times. The J gene is TRBJ1-5, the V gene TRBV7-8, with 7 positions matching TRBD1. CDR3 length: 15 amino acids. After removal of 0 bases from V and 1 base from J, the junction contained 0 bases not matched to a gene. CDR1 is SGHVS, CDR2 FQNEAQ, per germline. This CDR3 reads CASSLATGSNQPQHF. As DNA, the CDR3 is TGTGCCAGCAGCTTAGCGACAGGGAGCAATCAGCCCCAGCATTTT.

J is TRBJ1-5 and V is TRBV20-1; D unclear. The germline gives CDR1 DFQATT, CDR2 SNEGSKA (reference sequence). The CDR3 loop spans 16 amino acids. Trimming removed 0 bases at V and 6 bases at J, with 18 bases between. The CDR3 loop is CSARDAREIGSQPQHF. CDR3 coding DNA: TGCAGTGCTAGAGATGCGCGGGAGATTGGTAGTCAGCCCCAGCATTTT.

The J gene is TRBJ2-1, the V gene TRBV5-1; 7 bases match TRBD2. Losses at the gene ends were 2 bases for V and 3 bases for J; bases not matched to a gene: 5. Germline assignment: CDR1 SGHRS and CDR2 YFSETQ. This CDR3 region has 15 residues. CDR3: CASSFSGGSYNEQFF. The CDR3 DNA reads TGCGCCAGCAGCTTTTCTGGCGGGAGCTACAATGAGCAGTTCTTC. The entire variable domain, with the rest obtained from reference TRBV5-1 and TRBJ2-1, is as follows: KAGVTQTPRYLIKTRGQQVTLSCSPISGHRSVSWYQQTPGQGLQFLFEYFSETQRNKGNFPGRFSGRQFSNSRSEMNVSTLELGDSALYLCASSFSGGSYNEQFFGPGTRLTVL.

This clone has a count of ten or more. Since a much larger clone is just one base distant, this may be a read error. The chain carries TRBV6-1 and TRBJ2-7; D remains unclear. The CDR3 consists of 15 residues. CDR1 and CDR2 (germline): MNHNS, SASEGT. CDR3 coding DNA: TGTGCCAGCACTGAAGAGGCCGGTGAGTCCTACGGGCAGTACTTC. Amino acids: CASTEEAGESYGQYF.

This sequence joins TRBV28 and TRBJ2-7, with 7 bases identical to TRBD2. There are 13 residues in the CDR3. After removal of 2 bases from V and 3 bases from J, the junction contained 1 base not matched to a gene. Germline loops: CDR1 MDHEN, CDR2 SYDVKM. CDR3 bases: TGTGCCAGCAGTTTAGGCGGGGGCTACGAGCAGTACTTC. Its protein is CASSLGGGYEQYF.

Remarks on this clone: A read error is possible here, since a much larger clone lies one base away. The sample holds other DNA sequences that translate to the same CDR3. V and J are TRBV15 and TRBJ2-3, with TRBD2 matching 13 bases. Trimming cost V 1 base and J 0 bases; bases outside gene matches: 7. CDR3 length: 19 amino acids. Per germline, CDR1 LNHNV and CDR2 YYDKDF (reference sequence). The CDR3 protein is CATSRVATSGRESTDTQYF. CDR3 nucleotides: TGTGCCACCAGCAGAGTGGCTACTAGCGGGAGGGAAAGCACAGATACGCAGTATTTT.